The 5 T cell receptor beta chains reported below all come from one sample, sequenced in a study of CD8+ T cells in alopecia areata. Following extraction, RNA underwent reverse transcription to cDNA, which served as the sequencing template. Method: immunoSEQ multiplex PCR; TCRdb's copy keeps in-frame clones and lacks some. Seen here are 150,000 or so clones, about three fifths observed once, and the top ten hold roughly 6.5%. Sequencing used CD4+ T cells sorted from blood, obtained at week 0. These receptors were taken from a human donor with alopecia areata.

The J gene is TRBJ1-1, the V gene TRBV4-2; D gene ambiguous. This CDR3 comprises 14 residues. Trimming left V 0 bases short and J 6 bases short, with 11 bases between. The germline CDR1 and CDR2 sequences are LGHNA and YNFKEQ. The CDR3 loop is CASSQELRGAEAFF. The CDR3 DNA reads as TGTGCCAGCAGCCAAGAGTTGCGCGGAGCTGAAGCTTTCTTT.

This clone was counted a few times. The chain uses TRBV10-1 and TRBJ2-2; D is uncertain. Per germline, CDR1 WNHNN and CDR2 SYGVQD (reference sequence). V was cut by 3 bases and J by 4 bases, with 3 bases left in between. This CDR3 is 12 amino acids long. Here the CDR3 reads CASSEVTGELFF. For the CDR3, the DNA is TGCGCCAGCAGTGAAGTCACCGGGGAGCTGTTTTTT.

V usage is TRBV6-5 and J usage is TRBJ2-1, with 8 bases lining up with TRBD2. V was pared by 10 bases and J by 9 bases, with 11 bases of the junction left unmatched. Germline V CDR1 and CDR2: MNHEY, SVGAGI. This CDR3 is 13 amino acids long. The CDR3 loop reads CATTEPGGFEQFF. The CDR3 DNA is TGTGCCACCACGGAGCCGGGGGGGTTTGAGCAGTTCTTC.

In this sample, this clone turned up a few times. The CDR3 coding sequence is TGCAGCGTTGAAGAGACAGCCGTGGGGGCCCAGTACTTC. Translating it yields CSVEETAVGAQYF. The chain has TRBV29-1 and TRBJ2-5; either TRBD1 or TRBD2 may supply D (5 bases each). V dropped 0 bases and J dropped 9 bases, with 14 bases sitting between them. CDR1 SQVTM and CDR2 ANQGSEA come from the germline V gene. This CDR3 region has 13 residues.

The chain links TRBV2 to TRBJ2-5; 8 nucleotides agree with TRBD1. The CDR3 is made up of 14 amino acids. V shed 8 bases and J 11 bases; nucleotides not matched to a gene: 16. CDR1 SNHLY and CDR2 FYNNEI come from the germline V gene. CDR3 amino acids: CASQKGTGNYGQYF. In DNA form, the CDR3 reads TGTGCCAGCCAAAAAGGGACAGGAAATTACGGGCAGTACTTC.